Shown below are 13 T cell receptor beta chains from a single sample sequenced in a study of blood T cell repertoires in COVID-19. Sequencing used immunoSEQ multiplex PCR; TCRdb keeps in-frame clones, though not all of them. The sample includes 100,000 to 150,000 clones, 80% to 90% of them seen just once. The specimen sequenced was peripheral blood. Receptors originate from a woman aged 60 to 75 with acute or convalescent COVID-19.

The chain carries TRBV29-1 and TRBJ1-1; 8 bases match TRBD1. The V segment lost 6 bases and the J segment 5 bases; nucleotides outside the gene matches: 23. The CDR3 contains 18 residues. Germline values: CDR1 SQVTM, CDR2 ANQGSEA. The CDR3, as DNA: TGCAGCGTAGCCGACAGGGGTGGCGCATTAGTGGGGGATACTGAAGCTTTCTTT. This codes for CSVADRGGALVGDTEAFF.

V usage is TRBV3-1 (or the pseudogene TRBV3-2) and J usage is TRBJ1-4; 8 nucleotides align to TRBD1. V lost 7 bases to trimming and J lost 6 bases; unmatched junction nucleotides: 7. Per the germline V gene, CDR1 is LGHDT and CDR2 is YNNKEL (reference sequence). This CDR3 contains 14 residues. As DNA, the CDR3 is TGTGCCAGCAAGGGAACAGGGGGGCATGAAAAACTGTTTTTT. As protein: CASKGTGGHEKLFF.

The CDR3 here is CASSVGQGDLRAFF. The CDR3 bases are TGCGCCAGCAGCGTGGGACAGGGGGATCTCCGAGCTTTCTTT. V usage is TRBV5-1 and J usage is TRBJ1-1, with 11 bases lining up with TRBD1. The CDR3 has 14 residues. In germline, CDR1 is SGHRS, CDR2 YFSETQ. The V and J ends lost 4 bases and 10 bases, in that order; junction bases with no gene match: 9. Complete variable domain (other parts from reference TRBV5-1 and TRBJ1-1): KAGVTQTPRYLIKTRGQQVTLSCSPISGHRSVSWYQQTPGQGLQFLFEYFSETQRNKGNFPGRFSGRQFSNSRSEMNVSTLELGDSALYLCASSVGQGDLRAFFGQGTRLTVV.

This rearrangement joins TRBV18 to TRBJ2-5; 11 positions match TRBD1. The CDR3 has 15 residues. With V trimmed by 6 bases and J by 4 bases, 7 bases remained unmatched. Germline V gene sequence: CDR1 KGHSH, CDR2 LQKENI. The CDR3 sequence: CASSQGQGGRETQYF. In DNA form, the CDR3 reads TGTGCCAGCTCCCAGGGACAGGGGGGAAGAGAGACCCAGTACTTC. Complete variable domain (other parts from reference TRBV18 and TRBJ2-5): NAGVMQNPRHLVRRRGQEARLRCSPMKGHSHVYWYRQLPEEGLKFMVYLQKENIIDESGMPKERFSAEFPKEGPSILRIQQVVRGDSAAYFCASSQGQGGRETQYFGPGTRLLVL.

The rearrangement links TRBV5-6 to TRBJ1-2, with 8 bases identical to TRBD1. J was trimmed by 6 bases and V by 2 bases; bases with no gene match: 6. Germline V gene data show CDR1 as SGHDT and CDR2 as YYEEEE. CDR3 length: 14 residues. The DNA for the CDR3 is TGTGCCAGCAGCTTCGTTCAGGGGGCGCATGGCTACACCTTC. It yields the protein CASSFVQGAHGYTF. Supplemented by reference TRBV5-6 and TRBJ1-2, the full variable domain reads DAGVTQSPTHLIKTRGQQVTLRCSPKSGHDTVSWYQQALGQGPQFIFQYYEEEERQRGNFPDRFSGHQFPNYSSELNVNALLLGDSALYLCASSFVQGAHGYTFGSGTRLTVV.

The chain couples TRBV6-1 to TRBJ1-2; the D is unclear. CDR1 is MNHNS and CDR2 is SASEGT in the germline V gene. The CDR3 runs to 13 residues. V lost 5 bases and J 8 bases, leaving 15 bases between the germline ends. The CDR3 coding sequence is TGTGCCAGCAGTTCCTCGACCCCGGGGGGCTACACCTTC. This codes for CASSSSTPGGYTF.

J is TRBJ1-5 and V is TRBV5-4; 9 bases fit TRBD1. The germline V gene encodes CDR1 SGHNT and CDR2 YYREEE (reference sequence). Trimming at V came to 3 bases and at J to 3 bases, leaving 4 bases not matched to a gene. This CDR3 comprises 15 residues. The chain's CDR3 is CASSSDRGYNQPQHF. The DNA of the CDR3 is TGTGCCAGCAGCTCGGACAGGGGATACAATCAGCCCCAGCATTTT.

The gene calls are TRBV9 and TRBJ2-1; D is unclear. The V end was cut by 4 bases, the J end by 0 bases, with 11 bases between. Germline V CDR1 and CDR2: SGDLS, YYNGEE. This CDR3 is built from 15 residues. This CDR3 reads CASSTLGGSYNEQFF. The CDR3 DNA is TGTGCCAGCAGCACATTAGGCGGCTCCTACAATGAGCAGTTCTTC.

The CDR3 DNA reads TGTGCCACCAGTGATTTGACAGGGGGGGAGACCCAGTACTTC. This translates into CATSDLTGGETQYF. The genes are TRBV24-1 and TRBJ2-5, with 8 nucleotides matching TRBD1. Looked up from germline, CDR1 is KGHDR and CDR2 is SFDVKD. The ends lost 0 bases at V and 5 bases at J; junction bases unmatched: 1. CDR3 size: 14 residues.

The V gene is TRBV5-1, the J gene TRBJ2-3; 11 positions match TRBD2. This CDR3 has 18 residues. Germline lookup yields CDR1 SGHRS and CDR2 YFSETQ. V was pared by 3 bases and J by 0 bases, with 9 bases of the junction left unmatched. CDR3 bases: TGCGCCAGCAGCTCTCTAGAAGGGACTAGCGGTAGCACAGATACGCAGTATTTT. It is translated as CASSSLEGTSGSTDTQYF.

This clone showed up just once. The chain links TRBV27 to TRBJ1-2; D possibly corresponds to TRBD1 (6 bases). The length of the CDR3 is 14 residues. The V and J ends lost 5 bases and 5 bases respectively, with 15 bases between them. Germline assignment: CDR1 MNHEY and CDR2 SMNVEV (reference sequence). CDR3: CASSLLNQGYGYTF. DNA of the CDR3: TGTGCCAGCAGTCTACTAAACCAGGGGTATGGCTACACCTTC.

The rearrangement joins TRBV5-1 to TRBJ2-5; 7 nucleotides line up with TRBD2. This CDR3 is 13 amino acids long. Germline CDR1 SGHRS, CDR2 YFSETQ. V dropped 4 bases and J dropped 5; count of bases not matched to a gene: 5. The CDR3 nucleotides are TGCGCCAGCAGCGTCCGGGGGGAGGAGACCCAGTACTTC. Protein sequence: CASSVRGEETQYF.

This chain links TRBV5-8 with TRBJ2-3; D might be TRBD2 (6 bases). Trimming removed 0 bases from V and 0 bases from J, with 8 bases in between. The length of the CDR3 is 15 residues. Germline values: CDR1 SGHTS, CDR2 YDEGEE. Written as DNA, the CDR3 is TGTGCCAGCAGCTTGGCAGGGACTAGCACAGATACGCAGTATTTT. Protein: CASSLAGTSTDTQYF. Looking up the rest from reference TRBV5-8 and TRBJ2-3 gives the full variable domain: EAGVTQSPTHLIKTRGQQATLRCSPISGHTSVYWYQQALGLGLQFLLWYDEGEERNRGNFPPRFSGRQFPNYSSELNVNALELEDSALYLCASSLAGTSTDTQYFGPGTRLTVL.